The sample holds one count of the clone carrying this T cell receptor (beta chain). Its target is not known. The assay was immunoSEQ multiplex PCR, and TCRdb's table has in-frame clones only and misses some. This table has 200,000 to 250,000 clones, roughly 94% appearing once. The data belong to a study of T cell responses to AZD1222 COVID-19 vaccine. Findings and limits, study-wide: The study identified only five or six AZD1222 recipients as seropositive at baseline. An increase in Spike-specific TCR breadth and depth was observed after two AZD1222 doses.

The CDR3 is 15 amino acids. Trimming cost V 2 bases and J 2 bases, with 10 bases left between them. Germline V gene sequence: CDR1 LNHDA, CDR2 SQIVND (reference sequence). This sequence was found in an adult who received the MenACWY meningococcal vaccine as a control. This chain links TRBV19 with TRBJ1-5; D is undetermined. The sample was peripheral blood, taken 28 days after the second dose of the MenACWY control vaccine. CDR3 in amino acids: CASSISALGNQPQHF. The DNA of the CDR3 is TGTGCCAGTAGTATAAGTGCCCTAGGCAATCAGCCCCAGCATTTT.